The 10 T cell receptor beta chains given below trace back to one sample, sequenced in a study of T cell responses to AZD1222 COVID-19 vaccine. TCRdb's copy holds only in-frame clones and misses some; the assay was immunoSEQ multiplex PCR. This table has 150,000 or so clones, 91% appearing once. The source was peripheral blood, collected on day 0 of AZD1222 vaccination. Receptor source: an adult in good health.

The chain combines TRBV28 with TRBJ2-5; D might be TRBD1 (6 bases). Germline CDR1 MDHEN, CDR2 SYDVKM. V lost 7 bases to trimming and J lost 4 bases, with 13 bases between them. The CDR3 contains 13 residues. The CDR3 here is CASKTGNPETQYF. In DNA, the CDR3 is TGTGCCAGCAAAACAGGGAACCCAGAGACCCAGTACTTC.

The V and J genes are TRBV5-1 and TRBJ2-6, with 10 bases identical to TRBD1. V lost 4 bases to trimming and J lost 0 bases; unmatched junction nucleotides: 10. This CDR3 contains 19 residues. Looked up from germline, CDR1 is SGHRS and CDR2 is YFSETQ. The CDR3 loop reads CASSHRTGGPLSGANVLTF. The CDR3 nucleotides read TGCGCCAGCAGCCACAGGACAGGGGGTCCCCTCTCTGGGGCCAACGTCCTGACTTTC.

The chain uses TRBV11-2 and TRBJ1-5, with D hard to call. CDR1 SGHAT and CDR2 FQNNGV come from the germline V gene. CDR3 size: 13 residues. V was cut by 1 base and J by 7 bases, with 8 bases left in between. CDR3 residues: CASSLGDRQPQHF. As DNA, the CDR3 is TGTGCCAGCAGCTTAGGGGATCGGCAGCCCCAGCATTTT. The variable domain in full, completed from reference TRBV11-2 and TRBJ1-5, reads EAGVAQSPRYKIIEKRQSVAFWCNPISGHATLYWYQQILGQGPKLLIQFQNNGVVDDSQLPKDRFSAERLKGVDSTLKIQPAKLEDSAVYLCASSLGDRQPQHFGDGTRLSIL.

V usage is TRBV6-6 and J usage is TRBJ2-7; TRBD1 matches 10 bases. V lost 1 base to trimming and J lost 3 bases; unmatched junction nucleotides: 0. The CDR3 is 14 residues long. CDR1 is MNHNY, CDR2 SVGAGI, per germline (reference sequence). As DNA, the CDR3 is TGTGCCAGCAGTTACTGGGACAGGGGCTACGAGCAGTACTTC. Translated, it gives CASSYWDRGYEQYF.

The V gene is TRBV4-3, the J gene TRBJ1-1, with TRBD1 matching over 9 bases. The CDR3 covers 19 residues. The V and J ends lost 2 bases and 3 bases, in that order; junction bases with no gene match: 16. CDR1 LGHNA and CDR2 YSLEER come from the germline V gene. In DNA form, the CDR3 reads TGCGCCAGCAGCCAACAGAGCCCCGGGACAGGGAGGAGTGACACTGAAGCTTTCTTT. Translated: CASSQQSPGTGRSDTEAFF.

The gene calls are TRBV5-6 and TRBJ1-2; possibly TRBD1 for D (5 bases). The germline gives CDR1 SGHDT, CDR2 YYEEEE. Trimming took off 1 base at V and 8 bases at J, with 15 bases between the two ends. The CDR3 is 14 amino acids. This chain's CDR3 is CASSLWDSPAGYTF. The DNA of the CDR3 is TGTGCCAGCAGCTTGTGGGACTCTCCGGCGGGCTACACCTTC.

This chain uses TRBV5-4 with TRBJ1-6; TRBD1 might be the D (6 bases). Germline CDR1 and CDR2: SGHNT and YYREEE (reference sequence). This CDR3 region has 13 residues. The V end was cut by 7 bases, the J end by 10 bases, with 15 bases between. CDR3 amino acids: CASGMQGNSPLHF. For the CDR3, the DNA is TGTGCCAGCGGGATGCAGGGGAACTCACCCCTCCACTTT.

This clone showed up just a few times. The chain employs TRBV10-3 and TRBJ1-6; TRBD1 matches 9 bases. The CDR3 sequence is 13 residues long. In germline, CDR1 is ENHRY, CDR2 SYGVKD. V dropped 7 bases and J dropped 7; count of bases not matched to a gene: 2. The DNA of the CDR3 is TGTGCCATCATCGGACAGGGGAATTCACCCCTCCACTTT. Protein: CAIIGQGNSPLHF.

The CDR3 DNA is TGTGCCAGCAGCTTCGGGACTAGCCAGTTCTTC. Translated: CASSFGTSQFF. The chain couples TRBV7-8 to TRBJ2-1; 9 bases map to TRBD2. Germline V lookup: CDR1 SGHVS, CDR2 FQNEAQ. This CDR3 is 11 amino acids long. Unmatched junction bases numbered 1, after V lost 3 bases and J lost 13 bases.

V and J are TRBV27 and TRBJ2-1, with 8 positions matching TRBD2. The CDR3 contains 16 residues. Looked up from germline, CDR1 is MNHEY and CDR2 is SMNVEV (reference sequence). V lost 7 bases to trimming and J lost 6 bases; unmatched junction nucleotides: 14. The CDR3 bases are TGTGCCAGCAACCGGTCCCCGTCAGCGGGGGTCAATGAGCAGTTCTTC. Translation: CASNRSPSAGVNEQFF.